This T cell receptor beta chain was recovered during a study of CD8 T cells in ankylosing spondylitis. Study-level findings and limits: Past studies reported some motif variants in reactive arthritis synovial fluid and blood.

This clonotype was detected only a few times. The target antigen is unknown. Unmatched junction bases numbered 9, after V lost 5 bases and J lost 8 bases. CDR3 length: 16 residues. Germline V gene data show CDR1 as SSHAT and CDR2 as FNYEAQ (reference sequence). A quantitative 5'-RACE method, one with molecular barcodes, was used to make TCR beta libraries. TCRdb re-analysed the 5' RACE reads in MiXCR, keeping a single row per CDR3 protein. Of under 130,000 distinct CDR3 sequences in the sample, around 24% are singletons; the top ten hold about 12%. The TCR sequence derives from a male donor with ankylosing spondylitis. Sequenced material: synovial fluid, either unsorted or a sorted T cell fraction (not recorded which). J is TRBJ2-1 and V is TRBV7-7, with TRBD2 identical over 13 bases. CDR3 sequence reads: CASSHSLAGGLDEQFF. The CDR3 DNA sequence: TGTGCCAGCAGCCACTCACTAGCGGGAGGGCTCGATGAGCAGTTCTTC.